These T cell receptor beta chains were read from a single sample in a study of blood T cell repertoires in COVID-19. Profiled with immunoSEQ multiplex PCR; TCRdb holds only in-frame clones, not every one. Of 120,000 to 150,000 clones listed, 84% are singletons. Sequencing used PBMCs or T cells enriched from blood (not recorded which). Every receptor here comes from a woman aged 45-65 years who had been exposed to COVID-19. Both conserved end residues are part of each CDR3. Each record gives: D gene, V gene, J gene, clone size, CDR3 protein, CDR3 DNA. The D gene is left open where the match is weak. Expanded clones are given a class, and other clones once, few, many or no size at all.

>.|TRBV30|TRBJ1-2|.
CAWSAQVIRGYTF
TGTGCCTGGAGTGCGCAGGTCATTCGGGGCTACACCTTC
>.|TRBV11-1|TRBJ2-1|once
CASSPLSSAHNEQFF
TGTGCCAGCAGCCCCTTATCCAGCGCCCACAATGAGCAGTTCTTC
>TRBD1|TRBV5-6|TRBJ2-7|.
CASSFGDRPYEQYF
TGTGCCAGCAGCTTTGGGGACAGACCCTACGAGCAGTACTTC
>.|TRBV6-2/TRBV6-3|TRBJ1-1|few
CASSPLSGFGVEAFF
TGTGCCAGCAGTCCACTCTCGGGGTTCGGGGTTGAAGCTTTCTTT
>.|TRBV5-4|TRBJ1-1|.
CASSPGLGASNTEAFF
TGTGCCAGCAGCCCGGGTCTGGGGGCTTCGAACACTGAAGCTTTCTTT
>.|TRBV15|TRBJ1-2|.
CATSRERGLSYGYTF
TGTGCCACCAGCAGAGAACGGGGACTATCATATGGCTACACCTTC
>TRBD2|TRBV6-2/TRBV6-3|TRBJ2-6|many
CASSPGGSGANVLTF
TGTGCCAGCAGTCCCGGGGGGTCTGGGGCCAACGTCCTGACTTTC
>.|TRBV5-6|TRBJ2-2|.
CASSIGHRPGELFF
TGTGCCAGCAGCATCGGACATAGGCCCGGGGAGCTGTTTTTT
>.|TRBV7-9|TRBJ1-5|.
CASSSNRVGDQPQHF
TGTGCCAGCAGTTCGAACCGGGTAGGGGATCAGCCCCAGCATTTT
>TRBD2|TRBV5-4|TRBJ2-5|.
CASSLGTSGKETQYF
TGTGCCAGCAGCCTAGGGACTAGCGGGAAGGAGACCCAGTACTTC
>.|TRBV7-9|TRBJ2-7|.
CASSFSVGLTGSSYEQYF
TGTGCCAGCAGCTTTAGTGTGGGCCTTACAGGGAGCTCCTACGAGCAGTACTTC
>TRBD2|TRBV11-3|TRBJ2-5|.
CASSSGRGSGAGLQETQYF
TGTGCCAGCAGCTCGGGCAGAGGTAGCGGGGCAGGACTTCAAGAGACCCAGTACTTC
>TRBD2|TRBV5-1|TRBJ2-1|.
CASTSGTSGISYNEQFF
TGCGCCAGCACCTCGGGGACTAGCGGGATCTCCTACAATGAGCAGTTCTTC
>.|TRBV9|TRBJ1-2|.
CASSVGGLGYTF
TGTGCCAGCAGCGTAGGGGGGCTCGGCTACACCTTC
>TRBD1|TRBV11-3|TRBJ2-7|.
CASSLDGAGGEQYF
TGTGCCAGCAGCTTAGATGGGGCAGGGGGCGAGCAGTACTTC
>TRBD1|TRBV11-2|TRBJ2-2|few
CASWGQGYTGELFF
TGTGCCAGCTGGGGACAGGGGTACACCGGGGAGCTGTTTTTT
>.|TRBV18|TRBJ1-2|.
CASSPSQAYLGYTF
TGTGCCAGCTCACCTTCCCAAGCTTACCTTGGCTACACCTTC
>.|TRBV7-9|TRBJ1-5|.
CASSSAGPQHF
TGTGCCAGCAGCTCCGCGGGGCCCCAGCATTTT
>TRBD1|TRBV7-2|TRBJ1-1|.
CASSLGQGLEAFF
TGTGCCAGCAGCCTAGGACAGGGTCTTGAAGCTTTCTTT
>TRBD2|TRBV7-9|TRBJ2-7|.
CASSRSSGGLYEQYF
TGTGCCAGCAGCCGGAGTAGCGGGGGCCTTTACGAGCAGTACTTC
>TRBD1|TRBV5-5|TRBJ1-4|.
CASSEGDSNEKLFF
TGTGCCAGCAGCGAGGGGGACAGTAATGAAAAACTGTTTTTT
>.|TRBV7-9|TRBJ1-2|once
CASSLEAAGQRDGYTF
TGTGCCAGCAGCTTAGAGGCGGCAGGGCAAAGGGATGGCTACACCTTC
>TRBD1|TRBV18|TRBJ2-6|.
CASSLRQGGSSGANVLTF
TGTGCCAGCTCACTCCGACAGGGCGGAAGCTCTGGGGCCAACGTCCTGACTTTC
>.|TRBV6-5|TRBJ1-5|.
CASSTTNSNQPQHF
TGTGCCAGCAGCACTACAAATAGCAATCAGCCCCAGCATTTT
>.|TRBV30|TRBJ2-5|many
CAWGPQLETQYF
TGTGCCTGGGGTCCCCAACTGGAGACCCAGTACTTC
>TRBD2|TRBV27|TRBJ2-3|.
CASSFSPYGTSGKTDTQYF
TGTGCCAGCAGTTTTTCCCCCTACGGGACTAGCGGGAAGACAGATACGCAGTATTTT
>TRBD1|TRBV12-5|TRBJ2-1|.
CASGLGTGGFDEQFF
TGTGCTAGTGGTTTAGGGACAGGGGGTTTCGATGAGCAGTTCTTC
>.|TRBV3-1/TRBV3-2|TRBJ2-2|.
CASSQLDSPGELFF
TGTGCCAGCAGCCAACTAGATTCCCCCGGGGAGCTGTTTTTT
>.|TRBV9|TRBJ1-1|.
CASNPLGGFTEAFF
TGTGCCAGCAACCCTCTGGGGGGGTTCACTGAAGCTTTCTTT
>.|TRBV7-2|TRBJ2-7|.
CASSLVSGGYEQYF
TGTGCCAGCAGCTTAGTGTCCGGGGGCTACGAGCAGTACTTC
>TRBD2|TRBV5-1|TRBJ2-5|.
CASSFSGGAGETQYF
TGCGCCAGCAGTTTCAGCGGGGGGGCAGGGGAGACCCAGTACTTC
>.|TRBV27|TRBJ2-1|.
CASSLSKAGYNEQFF
TGTGCCAGCAGTTTATCGAAGGCAGGGTACAATGAGCAGTTCTTC
>.|TRBV5-4|TRBJ2-1|.
CASSYAGGEQFF
TGTGCCAGCAGCTACGCCGGAGGTGAGCAGTTCTTC
>TRBD1|TRBV30|TRBJ1-1|few
CAWSRQGGSEAFF
TGTGCCTGGAGCCGACAGGGTGGGTCTGAAGCTTTCTTT
>.|TRBV7-9|TRBJ1-1|.
CASSFFSTEAFF
TGTGCCAGCAGCTTTTTTTCGACTGAAGCTTTCTTT
>.|TRBV7-9|TRBJ1-2|.
CASSFSPGLGGAF
TGTGCCAGCAGCTTTTCCCCCGGGCTAGGCGGGGCCTTC
>.|TRBV15|TRBJ1-2|.
CATAREGVSYGYTF
TGTGCCACCGCAAGGGAGGGCGTTAGCTATGGCTACACCTTC
>TRBD1|TRBV7-9|TRBJ1-6|.
CASRATGGSPLHF
TGTGCCAGCAGAGCTACAGGGGGTTCACCCCTCCACTTT